This TCR beta chain was identified during a study of T cell responses to AZD1222 COVID-19 vaccine. Points from the study as a whole: Sampling captured repertoires only after the peak T cell response.

There are 15 residues in the CDR3. Looked up from germline, CDR1 is MNHEY and CDR2 is SVGAGI. V lost 5 bases, J lost 1 base, and 15 bases lay in between. On this clone itself: The antigen remains undetermined.

Repertoires were generated with immunoSEQ multiplex PCR, while TCRdb's copy carries only in-frame clones and drops some. The table shows 90,000 to 150,000 clones, with approximately 86% occurring only once. The receptor was derived from an adult in good health. Sequencing used peripheral blood, obtained on day 0 of AZD1222 vaccination. The rearrangement uses TRBV6-5 and TRBJ2-7; perhaps TRBD2 as D (6 bases). The CDR3 region is CASSLNLGGSYEQYF. CDR3 nucleotide sequence: TGTGCCAGCAGTCTAAACCTCGGGGGTTCCTACGAGCAGTACTTC.